The 27 T cell receptor beta chains reported below all come from one sample, sequenced in a study of blood T cell repertoires in COVID-19. The protocol was immunoSEQ multiplex PCR, while the TCRdb copy is restricted to in-frame clones and leaves out a portion. Of around 620,000 clones detected, about nine tenths appear once; the ten largest clones hold over 0.2%. Material: peripheral blood. These receptors came from a woman between 18 and 29 years old with acute or convalescent COVID-19.

The rearrangement joins TRBV4-2 to TRBJ2-7; 10 bases are shared with TRBD2. The CDR3 extends over 15 amino acids. Germline V gene lookup returns CDR1 LGHNA and CDR2 YNFKEQ. The V gene end was trimmed by 5 bases and the J gene end by 3 bases; junction bases not matched to a gene: 7. The chain's CDR3 is CASSAYSGGSYEQYF. In DNA, the CDR3 is TGTGCCAGCAGCGCCTATAGCGGGGGGAGCTACGAGCAGTACTTC.

The gene calls are TRBV9 and TRBJ2-7; D ambiguous. The V end lost 0 bases, the J end lost 2 bases, and 6 bases lay between the germline ends. In germline, CDR1 is SGDLS, CDR2 YYNGEE. This CDR3 comprises 13 residues. The CDR3 DNA reads as TGTGCCAGCAGCGTAGATGTAACCTACGAGCAGTACTTC. It is translated as CASSVDVTYEQYF. Together with reference TRBV9 and TRBJ2-7, the CDR3 gives the full variable domain: DSGVTQTPKHLITATGQRVTLRCSPRSGDLSVYWYQQSLDQGLQFLIQYYNGEERAKGNILERFSAQQFPDLHSELNLSSLELGDSALYFCASSVDVTYEQYFGPGTRLTVT.

J is TRBJ1-1 and V is TRBV20-1, with D possibly matching TRBD1 (6 bases). V shed 7 bases and J shed 6 bases, with 12 bases lying between them. The germline gives CDR1 DFQATT, CDR2 SNEGSKA (reference sequence). This CDR3 spans 11 amino acids. For the CDR3, the DNA is TGCAGTGGACGGGGGGGCCCTGAAGCTTTCTTT. Protein: CSGRGGPEAFF.

As concerns this clone: Other DNA sequences within the sample encode an identical CDR3. The V call is TRBV6-4, the J call TRBJ2-3; 13 bases line up with TRBD2. The CDR3 has 14 residues. Germline V gene lookup returns CDR1 MRHNA and CDR2 SNTAGT. The ends lost 5 bases at V and 6 bases at J; junction bases unmatched: 2. CDR3 nucleotides: TGTGCCAGCAGTACTAGCGGGGGGGCTGATACGCAGTATTTT. Its translation is CASSTSGGADTQYF.

This chain joins TRBV24-1 and TRBJ1-2, with D uncertain. V was pared by 3 bases and J by 6 bases, with 13 bases between. This CDR3 has 14 amino acids. In germline, CDR1 is KGHDR, CDR2 SFDVKD. CDR3 DNA sequence: TGTGCCACCAGTGATGCGGCCCGGAGGGATGGCTACACCTTC. Translating it yields CATSDAARRDGYTF.

The chain combines TRBV10-3 with TRBJ1-1; tentatively, D is TRBD1 (5 bases). The V end was cut by 3 bases, the J end by 0 bases, with 11 bases between. The CDR3 length is 15 residues. The V gene's germline CDR1 is ENHRY and CDR2 SYGVKD. As DNA, the CDR3 is TGTGCCATCAGTGATTTCAGGGATCTGAACACTGAAGCTTTCTTT. Its protein product is CAISDFRDLNTEAFF.

The chain is built from TRBV18 and TRBJ2-2; 7 nucleotides match TRBD1. The CDR3 runs to 16 residues. CDR1 is KGHSH, CDR2 LQKENI, per germline. V was pared by 5 bases and J by 0 bases, with 6 bases of the junction left unmatched. This chain's CDR3 is CASSSRQGSNTGELFF. CDR3 DNA sequence: TGTGCCAGCTCATCCCGACAGGGCTCGAACACCGGGGAGCTGTTTTTT.

J is TRBJ1-4 and V is TRBV20-1; no definite D call. The CDR3 runs 11 residues. In germline, CDR1 is DFQATT, CDR2 SNEGSKA (reference sequence). V was cut by 7 bases and J by 4 bases, with 7 bases left in between. CDR3 in DNA: TGCAGTGGAGGTAGTAATGAAAAACTGTTTTTT. Its protein product is CSGGSNEKLFF.

The chain recombines TRBV6-5 with TRBJ2-7, with D uncertain. Germline V gene data show CDR1 as MNHEY and CDR2 as SVGAGI. The CDR3 sequence is 15 residues long. Trimming removed 2 bases from V and 4 bases from J, with 15 bases in between. The CDR3 nucleotides are TGTGCCAGCAGTTACAACTCTCCCCCCTCATACGAGCAGTACTTC. Its translation is CASSYNSPPSYEQYF.

The chain employs TRBV12-5 and TRBJ2-3; 8 bases agree with TRBD2. The ends lost 3 bases at V and 2 bases at J; junction bases unmatched: 10. CDR1 and CDR2 from the germline V gene are LGHNT and FRNRAP. The CDR3 has 17 amino acids. CDR3 coding DNA: TGTGCTAGTGGTTTTGAGCCTACTAGCGGATCCACAGATACGCAGTATTTT. Protein product: CASGFEPTSGSTDTQYF.

This rearrangement joins TRBV2 to TRBJ1-4; 7 nucleotides agree with TRBD1. V trimming: 6 bases; J trimming: 1 base; junction bases outside the gene matches: 5. Looked up from germline, CDR1 is SNHLY and CDR2 is FYNNEI. CDR3 length: 15 amino acids. This CDR3 is CASRAGTVTNEKLFF. As DNA, the CDR3 is TGTGCCAGCAGGGCCGGGACAGTAACTAATGAAAAACTGTTTTTT.

The CDR3 DNA is TGCAGCGTTGTCTCGGAGCAAGAGACCCAGTACTTC. It is translated as CSVVSEQETQYF. V usage is TRBV29-1 and J usage is TRBJ2-5, with no clear D. The V and J ends lost 4 bases and 2 bases respectively, with 8 bases between them. CDR3 size: 12 residues. Germline loops: CDR1 SQVTM, CDR2 ANQGSEA.

The chain is built from TRBV7-9 and TRBJ2-1; 13 positions match TRBD2. CDR1 SEHNR and CDR2 FQNEAQ come from the germline V gene (reference sequence). The CDR3 loop spans 18 amino acids. The ends lost 5 bases at V and 8 bases at J; junction bases unmatched: 15. The CDR3 reads CASSQGLAGTHYLYEQFF. CDR3 bases: TGTGCCAGCAGCCAGGGACTAGCGGGGACACACTACTTATATGAGCAGTTCTTC.

Only one count was recorded for this clone. The chain carries TRBV29-1 and TRBJ2-7; 7 bases are shared with TRBD2. This CDR3 contains 15 residues. CDR1 and CDR2 from the germline V gene are SQVTM and ANQGSEA. V lost 4 bases to trimming and J lost 7 bases; unmatched junction nucleotides: 16. The CDR3 here is CSVATLTSNPREQYF. In DNA form, the CDR3 reads TGCAGCGTTGCAACCCTGACTAGCAATCCGAGGGAGCAGTACTTC.

The chain combines TRBV6-2 or TRBV6-3 with TRBJ1-5, with D unresolved. There are 17 residues in the CDR3. Germline assignment: CDR1 MNHEY and CDR2 SVGEGT. V was pared by 2 bases and J by 1 base, with 15 bases between. CDR3 DNA sequence: TGTGCCAGCAGTTACGCGACTTGGGGAGGAAGCAATCAGCCCCAGCATTTT. It codes for CASSYATWGGSNQPQHF.

Only one count was recorded for this clone. The rearrangement links TRBV7-9 to TRBJ2-7, with 7 positions matching TRBD1. V lost 5 bases, J lost 0 bases, and 1 base stayed unmatched. The CDR3 is made up of 13 amino acids. In germline, CDR1 is SEHNR, CDR2 FQNEAQ (reference sequence). The CDR3 nucleotides read TGTGCCAGCAGCGGGACAGCCTCCTACGAGCAGTACTTC. Translating it yields CASSGTASYEQYF. Drawing the rest from reference TRBV7-9 and TRBJ2-7, the complete variable domain is DTGVSQNPRHKITKRGQNVTFRCDPISEHNRLYWYRQTLGQGPEFLTYFQNEAQLEKSRLLSDRFSAERPKGSFSTLEIQRTEQGDSAMYLCASSGTASYEQYFGPGTRLTVT.

In its sample, this clone was seen once. The chain recombines TRBV4-1 with TRBJ2-3; D gene uncertain. Trimming pared 0 bases from V and 6 bases from J, leaving 4 bases between. Per the germline V gene, CDR1 is MGHRA and CDR2 is YSYEKL. The CDR3 runs to 12 residues. The DNA for the CDR3 is TGCGCCAGCAGCCAAGATCTGGATACGCAGTATTTT. This encodes CASSQDLDTQYF.

Remarks on this clone: The junction and the germline gene differ at one end; a read error may be behind it. V is TRBV11-2 and J is TRBJ1-2; D not resolved. CDR1 and CDR2 (germline): SGHAT, FQNNGV. This CDR3 comprises 14 residues. In DNA, the CDR3 is TGTGCCAGCAGCTTAGATTCCCTGGGCTATGACTACACCTTC. It translates to CASSLDSLGYDYTF.

This clone was seen a handful of times. The chain employs TRBV7-9 and TRBJ1-1, with D perhaps matching TRBD1 (5 bases). Trimming cost V 5 bases and J 0 bases, with 13 bases left between them. The germline CDR1 and CDR2 sequences are SEHNR and FQNEAQ (reference sequence). This CDR3 comprises 15 residues. The chain's CDR3 is CASSPLTGMNTEAFF. CDR3 coding DNA: TGTGCCAGCAGCCCTTTAACAGGTATGAACACTGAAGCTTTCTTT.

The V gene is TRBV3-1 (or the pseudogene TRBV3-2), the J gene TRBJ2-3; D is ambiguous. Germline CDR1 LGHDT, CDR2 YNNKEL (reference sequence). V was trimmed by 0 bases and J by 10 bases, leaving 17 bases between them. This CDR3 comprises 15 residues. As DNA, the CDR3 is TGTGCCAGCAGCCAAGATTCGAGAGTTACCACCGCGCAGTATTTT. Its protein product is CASSQDSRVTTAQYF.

V and J are TRBV29-1 and TRBJ2-3, with 7 nucleotides matching TRBD2. The CDR3 is made up of 15 amino acids. CDR1 and CDR2 (germline): SQVTM, ANQGSEA. V shed 2 bases and J 2 bases; nucleotides not matched to a gene: 7. In DNA, the CDR3 is TGCAGCGTTGAACCCCTAGCGGATAACACAGATACGCAGTATTTT. It is translated as CSVEPLADNTDTQYF.

The chain joins TRBV7-9 to TRBJ1-6, with 10 bases aligning to TRBD1. Germline assignment: CDR1 SEHNR and CDR2 FQNEAQ (reference sequence). V was clipped by 3 bases and J by 6 bases; unmatched bases: 8. This CDR3 region has 17 residues. DNA for the CDR3: TGTGCCAGCAGCTTGGCCGGGACAGGGGACGGTAATTCACCCCTCCACTTT. Its translation is CASSLAGTGDGNSPLHF.

This clone was recorded once. The chain has TRBV11-2 and TRBJ1-4; a weak D match, TRBD1 (5 bases). This CDR3 has 15 amino acids. Per germline, CDR1 SGHAT and CDR2 FQNNGV. V was clipped by 4 bases and J by 7 bases, with 16 bases between them. The DNA for the CDR3 is TGTGCCAGCAGCTCCACCGGGACTAGGAGTGAAAAACTGTTTTTT. Protein sequence: CASSSTGTRSEKLFF.

The chain couples TRBV3-1 (or the pseudogene TRBV3-2) to TRBJ2-3; 10 bases align to TRBD1. The CDR3 has 16 residues. The germline gives CDR1 LGHDT, CDR2 YNNKEL (reference sequence). The ends lost 3 bases at V and 2 bases at J; junction bases unmatched: 5. The CDR3 DNA reads as TGTGCCAGCAGCCACTGGACAGGGGGAGACACAGATACGCAGTATTTT. Translating gives CASSHWTGGDTDTQYF.

This sequence joins TRBV5-1 and TRBJ2-1, with TRBD2 matching over 9 bases. The germline V gene has CDR1 SGHRS and CDR2 YFSETQ. V shed 4 bases and J 6 bases; nucleotides not matched to a gene: 11. There are 16 residues in the CDR3. CDR3 nucleotides: TGCGCCAGCAGCCCCGTCCCGCGGGGGGGCCTCAATGAGCAGTTCTTC. Its translation is CASSPVPRGGLNEQFF.

The J gene is TRBJ2-7, the V gene TRBV20-1; weak D call: TRBD2 (5 bases). The V gene lost 3 bases and the J gene lost 0 bases, with 15 bases spanning the gap. In germline, CDR1 is DFQATT, CDR2 SNEGSKA (reference sequence). The CDR3 contains 15 residues. The CDR3 nucleotides read TGCAGTGCTAGTTATGACGAGGGAAGCTCCTACGAGCAGTACTTC. It yields the protein CSASYDEGSSYEQYF.

This sequence joins TRBV12-5 and TRBJ1-2; 7 bases are a match to TRBD1. CDR3 length: 14 amino acids. Germline values: CDR1 LGHNT, CDR2 FRNRAP. V gave up 3 bases and J gave up 10 bases; unmatched junction bases: 11. CDR3 coding DNA: TGTGCTAGTGGTTTAAGGGGGCGAGAAAAGGACTACACCTTC. The encoded protein is CASGLRGREKDYTF.